The sequence of this TCR beta chain was determined in a study of cytomegalovirus exposure and HLA in healthy donors. V was pared by 7 bases and J by 0 bases, with 6 bases of the junction left unmatched. From germline, CDR1 is LNHNV and CDR2 YYDKDF (reference sequence). This CDR3 has 14 residues. Primers included in the PCR were 60 Vbeta and 13 Jbeta primers. The method was immunoSEQ multiplex PCR; TCRdb's version includes in-frame clones alone and lacks a portion of them. The sample has about 120,000 clones, around 76% seen once. Study-level points and caveats: A few chains linked to CMV were shown in vitro to be specific for CMV antigens. Owing to their indistinguishability, certain V segments, notably TRBV6-2 and TRBV6-3, were excluded. The records held CMV serostatus as the only immune exposure information. The study reported that TCR beta sequences accurately predicted HLA-A and HLA-B alleles in most subjects.

Details on this clone: Its antigen is not identified.

This receptor was taken from a man in his 60s in good health and CMV-seropositive. The V and J genes are TRBV15 and TRBJ2-7, with 7 bases that match TRBD1. The sample comprised PBMCs. CDR3 sequence (DNA): TGTGCCACCACCGGACAGGCCCGCTCCTACGAGCAGTACTTC. It specifies CATTGQARSYEQYF.